The T cell receptor beta chain under discussion was sequenced for a study of cytomegalovirus exposure and HLA in healthy donors. Study at large: Previous work identified around 120 million unique TCR beta sequences from around 200 million T cells.

CDR1 LGHNA and CDR2 YNFKEQ come from the germline V gene. Trimming pared 0 bases from V and 1 base from J, leaving 7 bases between. This CDR3 contains 15 residues. Study-level points and caveats: CMV serostatus stood as the only immune exposure information on hand. Across donors, most TCRs were seen rarely, yet some public ones were widespread.

Regarding this clone: Its specificity is not known.

The PCR contained 60 Vbeta and 13 Jbeta primers. TCRdb's table, derived via immunoSEQ multiplex PCR, lists solely in-frame clones and lacks some. The table records about 76,000 clones, about 81% of them present only once. The V call is TRBV4-2, the J call TRBJ1-3; D unclear. The sequence was collected from a woman aged 40 to 55 in good health and CMV-seropositive. The sample taken for sequencing was PBMCs. The CDR3 spells CASSQDQVSGNTIYF. Written as DNA, the CDR3 is TGTGCCAGCAGCCAAGATCAGGTTTCTGGAAACACCATATATTTT.